This TCR beta chain was identified during a study of T cell responses to AZD1222 COVID-19 vaccine. TCRdb's table, derived via immunoSEQ multiplex PCR, lists solely in-frame clones and lacks some. This table has about 110,000 clones, around nine tenths appearing once. This clone has just a few counts. CDR1 is MNHNS and CDR2 is SASEGT in the germline V gene. The CDR3 runs to 18 residues. The J segment lost 2 bases and the V segment lost 4 bases, leaving 11 bases of the junction unmatched. The sequence was collected from an adult in good health. The chain links TRBV6-1 to TRBJ2-3; 11 nucleotides match TRBD2. Sequences were derived from peripheral blood, sampled on day 0 of AZD1222 vaccination. CDR3 DNA: TGTGCCAGCAGTGCCGGTTGGGCTAGCGGGGGGTACACAGATACGCAGTATTTT. Its translation is CASSAGWASGGYTDTQYF.